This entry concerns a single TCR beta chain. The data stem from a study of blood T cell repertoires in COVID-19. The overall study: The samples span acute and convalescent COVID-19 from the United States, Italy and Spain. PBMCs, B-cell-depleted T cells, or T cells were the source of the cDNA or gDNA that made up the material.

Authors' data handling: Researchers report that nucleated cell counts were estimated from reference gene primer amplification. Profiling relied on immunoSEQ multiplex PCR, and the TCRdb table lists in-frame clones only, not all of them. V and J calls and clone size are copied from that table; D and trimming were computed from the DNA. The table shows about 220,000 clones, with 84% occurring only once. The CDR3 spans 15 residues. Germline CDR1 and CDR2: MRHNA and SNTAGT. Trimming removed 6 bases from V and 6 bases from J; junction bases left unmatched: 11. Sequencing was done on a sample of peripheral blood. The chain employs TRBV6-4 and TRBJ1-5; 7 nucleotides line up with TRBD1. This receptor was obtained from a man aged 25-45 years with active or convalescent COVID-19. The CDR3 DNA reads TGTGCCAGCAGCCCACAGGGGAAGGGTGGTCAGCCCCAGCATTTT. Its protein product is CASSPQGKGGQPQHF.